The 17 T cell receptor beta chains in this list originate from one sample, sequenced in a study of T-cell reconstitution after alpha-beta-depleted transplantation in children. Unique molecular identifiers featured in how the TCRbeta library was prepared. MiXCR, run by TCRdb on the PCR reads, gives a single entry per CDR3 protein. The sample includes 600,000 or so distinct CDR3 sequences, roughly 23% seen only once; the top ten take less than 15%. Here the sequenced sample was PBMCs, mostly from graft donor cells, taken 360 days after TCRalphabeta/CD19-depleted stem cell transplant. The receptors come from a boy younger than two who had a stem cell transplant for acute myeloid leukemia, so the T cells may come from the graft donor.

This clonotype was observed a handful of times. Likely a read error: the CDR3 ends without its conserved phenylalanine or tryptophan. The chain couples TRBV6-5 to TRBJ2-7; 9 bases are shared with TRBD1. This CDR3 contains 17 residues. J gave up 2 bases and V 0 bases, and 8 bases lay outside the gene matches. Germline CDR1 MNHEY, CDR2 SVGAGI. CDR3 loop: CASSYSSGQGITYEQYS. The CDR3, as DNA: TGTGCCAGCAGTTACTCGTCCGGACAGGGGATAACCTACGAGCAGTACTCC.

This clonotype was detected only a few times. The chain couples TRBV27 to TRBJ1-1; D is uncertain. The CDR3 has 13 residues. V dropped 6 bases and J dropped 4 bases, with 12 bases sitting between them. From germline, CDR1 is MNHEY and CDR2 SMNVEV (reference sequence). The CDR3 DNA reads as TGTGCCAGCAGAAAGTCCCGAACCACTGAAGCTTTCTTT. Amino acid sequence: CASRKSRTTEAFF.

The chain combines TRBV12-3 or TRBV12-4 with TRBJ2-7; 10 positions agree with TRBD1. V lost 5 bases, J lost 11 bases, and 3 bases stayed unmatched. This CDR3 spans 11 amino acids. CDR3 loop: CASSNGQGEYF. CDR3 nucleotide sequence: TGTGCCAGCAGTAATGGACAGGGGGAGTACTTC.

Only a few counts were recorded for this clonotype. The CDR3 coding sequence is TGTGCCAGCTCACCAGCGCAGGGGATAGGTCAGCCCCAGCATTTT. This codes for CASSPAQGIGQPQHF. V is TRBV18 and J is TRBJ1-5, with a tentative D call TRBD1 (6 bases). V lost 2 bases and J 6 bases, leaving 14 bases between the germline ends. From germline, CDR1 is KGHSH and CDR2 LQKENI. CDR3 length equals 15 residues.

This clonotype occurred many times. The CDR3 here is CASSQEFGGAGATYNEQFF. The CDR3 DNA sequence: TGCGCCAGCAGCCAAGAGTTCGGTGGAGCGGGGGCTACCTACAATGAGCAGTTCTTC. The rearrangement joins TRBV4-3 to TRBJ2-1, with 8 nucleotides matching TRBD2. The CDR3 is made up of 19 amino acids. Germline V gives CDR1 LGHNA, CDR2 YSLEER. V lost 0 bases to trimming and J lost 2 bases; unmatched junction nucleotides: 12.

A few counts support this clonotype. The chain links TRBV7-2 to TRBJ2-1; perhaps D is TRBD1 or TRBD2 (6 bases each). Trimming took 0 bases from V and 0 from J, leaving 9 bases between them. The germline gives CDR1 SGHTA, CDR2 FQGNSA. The CDR3 runs 16 residues. The CDR3 loop is CASSLAGGLSYNEQFF. The DNA for the CDR3 is TGTGCCAGCAGCTTAGCGGGGGGCCTCTCCTACAATGAGCAGTTCTTC.

Only a few counts were recorded for this clonotype. This could be a read error, since a much larger clone is one nucleotide away. This chain links TRBV24-1 with TRBJ2-7; D unclear. The ends were cut back, 9 bases at V and 5 bases at J, with 10 bases in the middle. This CDR3 has 11 amino acids. Germline values: CDR1 KGHDR, CDR2 SFDVKD. CDR3 protein: CATVRSNEQYF. The DNA for the CDR3 is TGTGCCACCGTAAGGTCCAACGAGCAGTACTTC.

The chain recombines TRBV12-3 or TRBV12-4 with TRBJ2-3; TRBD2 matches 9 bases. CDR3 size: 16 residues. The J segment lost 4 bases and the V segment lost 3 bases, leaving 8 bases of the junction unmatched. CDR3 amino acids: CASSFGRGGGADTQYF. CDR3 nucleotide sequence: TGTGCCAGCAGTTTCGGGCGGGGGGGCGGAGCAGATACGCAGTATTTT.

This clonotype has more than one count but fewer than ten. The rearrangement links TRBV24-1 to TRBJ2-7, with 8 bases aligning to TRBD2. The germline CDR1 and CDR2 sequences are KGHDR and SFDVKD. The junction had 7 bases not matched to a gene; V was cut back by 4 bases and J by 3 bases. This CDR3 spans 15 amino acids. The CDR3 protein is CATSDPGSGNYEQYF. The CDR3 DNA sequence: TGTGCCACCAGTGACCCTGGTAGCGGGAACTACGAGCAGTACTTC.

This clonotype was recorded a few times. The gene calls are TRBV4-3 and TRBJ2-3; D is unresolved. V lost 0 bases to trimming and J lost 6 bases, with 10 bases between them. The CDR3 is 14 amino acids. Germline CDR1 LGHNA, CDR2 YSLEER. CDR3 DNA: TGCGCCAGCAGCCAAGATAGAATGGGGGATACGCAGTATTTT. Translating it yields CASSQDRMGDTQYF.

This clonotype was counted ten times or more. The V and J genes are TRBV12-3 or TRBV12-4 and TRBJ2-7, with 9 bases aligning to TRBD2. The junction had 1 base not matched to a gene; V was cut back by 5 bases and J by 2 bases. The CDR3 has 13 residues. CDR3 sequence: CASSRLAAYEQYF. The CDR3 DNA reads as TGTGCCAGCAGTCGACTAGCGGCCTACGAGCAGTACTTC.

This clonotype came up many times. The J gene is TRBJ2-1, the V gene TRBV6-2 or TRBV6-3; TRBD2 is a possible D gene (6 bases). Trimming took 2 bases from V and 0 from J, leaving 14 bases between them. This CDR3 is built from 17 residues. Per the germline V gene, CDR1 is MNHEY and CDR2 is SVGEGT. CDR3 DNA sequence: TGTGCCAGCAGTTACCCCTTTGGCGGGGTCTCCTACAATGAGCAGTTCTTC. Its translation is CASSYPFGGVSYNEQFF.

The chain joins TRBV30 to TRBJ2-1; 9 nucleotides line up with TRBD1. Germline V lookup: CDR1 GTSNPN, CDR2 SVGIG (reference sequence). The trim removed 5 bases at V and 7 bases at J, leaving 6 bases unmatched. The CDR3 spans 13 residues. The CDR3 spells CAWDQGQGNEQFF. The CDR3 DNA follows: TGTGCCTGGGACCAGGGACAGGGTAATGAGCAGTTCTTC.

The genes are TRBV20-1 and TRBJ2-7; TRBD1 aligns across 9 bases. Trimming took 8 bases from V and 4 from J; bases not matched to a gene: 9. The CDR3 is 13 amino acids. Germline loops: CDR1 DFQATT, CDR2 SNEGSKA (reference sequence). CDR3 region: CSFKRTGAYEQYF. DNA of the CDR3: TGCAGTTTCAAAAGGACAGGGGCTTACGAGCAGTACTTC.

The chain combines TRBV20-1 with TRBJ2-7, with 8 bases lining up with TRBD1. This CDR3 contains 14 residues. V lost 5 bases and J lost 5; bases outside the gene matches: 11. Germline CDR1 reads DFQATT; CDR2 reads SNEGSKA (reference sequence). The CDR3 loop reads CSAGRQGWLNEQYF. CDR3 bases: TGCAGTGCTGGCCGACAGGGGTGGTTAAACGAGCAGTACTTC.

This clonotype was seen ten or more times. This chain uses TRBV20-1 with TRBJ2-5, with D tentatively TRBD2 (6 bases). Germline V CDR1 and CDR2: DFQATT, SNEGSKA (reference sequence). V was clipped by 1 base and J by 5 bases, with 20 bases between them. The CDR3 contains 16 residues. CDR3 in amino acids: CSARVVASEEVETQYF. DNA for the CDR3: TGCAGTGCTAGAGTCGTGGCTAGCGAGGAGGTGGAGACCCAGTACTTC.

The gene calls are TRBV18 and TRBJ1-4; a weak D match, TRBD1 (6 bases). Per the germline V gene, CDR1 is KGHSH and CDR2 is LQKENI. V was pared by 5 bases and J by 0 bases, with 13 bases between. The CDR3 consists of 16 residues. This CDR3 reads CASSALGAATNEKLFF. CDR3 nucleotides: TGTGCCAGCTCAGCCCTGGGGGCTGCAACTAATGAAAAACTGTTTTTT. Filled out from reference TRBV18 and TRBJ1-4, the complete variable domain reads NAGVMQNPRHLVRRRGQEARLRCSPMKGHSHVYWYRQLPEEGLKFMVYLQKENIIDESGMPKERFSAEFPKEGPSILRIQQVVRGDSAAYFCASSALGAATNEKLFFGSGTQLSVL.